A selection of T cell receptor beta chains follows, all from one sample in a study of cytomegalovirus exposure and HLA in healthy donors. Measured with immunoSEQ multiplex PCR; TCRdb has only the in-frame clones, and not every one. The repertoire has roughly 150,000 clones, less than 65% of them found once; the top ten carry about 3%. Input material: PBMCs. These receptors were collected from a woman aged 30 to 39 in good health and CMV-seropositive. Both conserved end residues are part of each CDR3. The D gene is left open where the match is weak. The size field is filled for only some rows; it gives once, few, many or a size class.

TRBV6-1,TRBJ1-4,16,-,-,CASSAGGGLGKEKLFF
TRBV5-1,TRBJ2-1,11,-,-,CASSPGYEQFF
TRBV6-5,TRBJ1-4,15,-,few,CASSTYREGSEKLFF
TRBV10-2,TRBJ2-7,13,-,few,CASIKEQSYEQYF
TRBV28,TRBJ2-5,12,TRBD1,-,CASSGAGGTQYF
TRBV7-9,TRBJ2-5,14,-,-,CASSFSMYQETQYF
TRBV19,TRBJ2-7,15,TRBD1,-,CASRDRLLSSYEQYF
TRBV6-1,TRBJ1-5,15,-,few,CASSVVGWGDQPQHF
TRBV9,TRBJ2-3,14,-,-,CASSVGGGADTQYF
TRBV5-1,TRBJ2-7,19,TRBD2,-,CASSLALAGGATPSYEQYF
TRBV5-1,TRBJ2-4,16,TRBD2,-,CASSWGLAGGVGIQYF
TRBV2,TRBJ2-5,14,TRBD1,-,CASSGTGGRETQYF
TRBV7-9,TRBJ2-7,16,-,-,CASSLGTGIRSYEQYF
TRBV19,TRBJ2-3,15,TRBD1,few,CASRNVDRGPDTQYF
TRBV28,TRBJ1-5,15,-,once,CASSPAWGRKQPQHF
TRBV29-1,TRBJ2-3,17,TRBD2,-,CSVLGLARGWNTDTQYF
TRBV5-1,TRBJ2-5,16,TRBD2,few,CASSDGGLAYQETQYF
TRBV29-1,TRBJ2-1,12,-,few,CSVGFATNEQFF
TRBV6-1,TRBJ2-1,14,TRBD2,-,CASSARGRVSEQFF
TRBV6-6,TRBJ2-7,14,TRBD2,-,CASRIAGGAHEQYF
TRBV11-2,TRBJ1-1,13,-,-,CASSLGGVTEAFF
TRBV19,TRBJ1-1,14,-,-,CASSRLQKNTEAFF
TRBV10-3,TRBJ2-7,13,-,-,CAIGRTETYEQYF
TRBV7-9,TRBJ1-4,15,TRBD1,-,CASSLFATGGEKLFF
TRBV5-6,TRBJ2-7,16,TRBD2,-,CASSLPGGDTSYEQYF
TRBV10-1,TRBJ2-5,14,TRBD1,-,CASSETGQGETQYF
TRBV15,TRBJ1-1,16,-,-,CATSSGSTEMNTEAFF
TRBV7-6,TRBJ2-1,17,-,few,CASSLVTGVGSYNEQFF
TRBV19,TRBJ2-2,17,TRBD1,-,CASSHFRGQGYTGELFF
TRBV7-6,TRBJ2-1,15,-,-,CASSLGGYSYNEQFF
TRBV19,TRBJ1-5,15,-,once,CASSIAGGRDQPQHF
TRBV7-7,TRBJ2-2,14,-,once,CASSLEMAVGELFF
TRBV6-5,TRBJ2-7,13,-,-,CASSSTGVYEQYF
TRBV27,TRBJ1-2,14,TRBD1,-,CASSSQGQPYGYTF
TRBV28,TRBJ2-3,13,TRBD2,-,CASMRGGTDTQYF
TRBV5-4,TRBJ1-3,16,-,-,CASSLGGSGSGNTIYF
TRBV10-1,TRBJ2-2,13,-,-,CASSGANTGELFF
TRBV14,TRBJ1-2,13,-,-,CASSQGGGYGYTF
TRBV15,TRBJ2-7,16,TRBD2,-,CATSRTGTSGSYEQYF
TRBV6-1,TRBJ1-2,11,-,-,CASSGLYGYTF
TRBV4-1,TRBJ2-1,15,TRBD2,-,CASSQVGGLVNEQFF
TRBV30,TRBJ2-3,14,-,-,CAWSFYGGTDTQYF
TRBV4-1,TRBJ1-5,14,TRBD1,-,CASSQDQGDQPQHF
TRBV6-5,TRBJ1-4,14,-,-,CASRPGEVNENLFF
TRBV6-8,TRBJ2-3,18,-,once,CASSYSRQSGLSTDTQYF
TRBV2,TRBJ2-7,11,-,-,CAGGYTYEQYF
TRBV7-6,TRBJ1-2,13,-,few,CASSSGGNYGYTF
TRBV29-1,TRBJ2-5,13,TRBD2,-,CSSGLAGGETQYF
TRBV5-1,TRBJ2-1,16,TRBD2,once,CASSPGTSGSSYEQFF
TRBV6-4,TRBJ1-1,13,-,-,CASSEQPNTEAFF
TRBV13,TRBJ2-2,12,-,-,CASSLNTGELFF
TRBV5-8,TRBJ1-2,12,TRBD1,-,CASSFPGGGYTF
TRBV6-5,TRBJ1-2,13,-,few,CASSYGGGYGYTF
TRBV11-2,TRBJ2-2,13,-,few,CASSLAGAGELFF